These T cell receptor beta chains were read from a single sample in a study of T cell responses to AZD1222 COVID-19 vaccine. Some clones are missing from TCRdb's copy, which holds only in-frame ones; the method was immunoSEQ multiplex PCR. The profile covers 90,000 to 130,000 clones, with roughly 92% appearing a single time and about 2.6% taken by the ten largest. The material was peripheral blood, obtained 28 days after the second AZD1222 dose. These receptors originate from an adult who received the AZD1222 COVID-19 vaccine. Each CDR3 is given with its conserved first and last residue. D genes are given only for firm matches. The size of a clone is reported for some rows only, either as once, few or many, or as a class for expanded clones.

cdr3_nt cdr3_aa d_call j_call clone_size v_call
TGTGCCAGCAGGGTCACCAGGGAAGGCAATGAGCAGTTCTTC CASRVTREGNEQFF . TRBJ2-1 . TRBV6-5
TGCGCCAGCAGCTTGTCTGGCAATCAGCCCCAGCATTTT CASSLSGNQPQHF . TRBJ1-5 . TRBV5-1
TGTGCCAGCAGCTTCAAGGGGGCCAACGTCCTGACTTTC CASSFKGANVLTF . TRBJ2-6 . TRBV7-3
TGTGCCAGCAGCGCATTACAGGGGGGTACGCAGTATTTT CASSALQGGTQYF TRBD1 TRBJ2-3 . TRBV11-3
TGTGCCAGCAGCCCTTTTGGCGGGGAGACCCAGTACTTC CASSPFGGETQYF . TRBJ2-5 . TRBV5-6
TGCAGCGTTGAAGATAGGGGACAGGGGACCTACGAGCAGTACTTC CSVEDRGQGTYEQYF TRBD1 TRBJ2-7 once TRBV29-1
TGCAGCGCCGGGGACTACTCCTACAATGAGCAGTTCTTC CSAGDYSYNEQFF TRBD2 TRBJ2-1 . TRBV29-1
TGCGCCAGCAGCTTGACTAGCGGGGGCACAGATACGCAGTATTTT CASSLTSGGTDTQYF TRBD2 TRBJ2-3 . TRBV5-1
TGTGCCAGCAGCGCGGGACAGGGGGTAGAGACCCAGTACTTC CASSAGQGVETQYF TRBD1 TRBJ2-5 . TRBV7-9
TGTGCCAGCTCACCCGACGGCATGAACACTGAAGCTTTCTTT CASSPDGMNTEAFF . TRBJ1-1 . TRBV18
TGTGCCAGCAGTTACTCGGCCAGCCATAGCAATCAGCCCCAGCATTTT CASSYSASHSNQPQHF . TRBJ1-5 . TRBV6-5
TGTGCCAGCAGTGATTTCCCAAGCCGGGACAGGTATTTT CASSDFPSRDRYF TRBD1 TRBJ1-5 . TRBV2
TGTGCCAGCAGCGGTGGACAGCCAGGAAGCTACGAGCAGTACTTC CASSGGQPGSYEQYF . TRBJ2-7 . TRBV13
TGTGCCATCAGTGAGTTCGGAAATAGCAATCAGCCCCAGCATTTT CAISEFGNSNQPQHF . TRBJ1-5 . TRBV10-3
TGTGCCACCAGTGATACGGGGGGTGACACAGATACGCAGTATTTT CATSDTGGDTDTQYF TRBD2 TRBJ2-3 once TRBV24-1
TGTGCCAGCAGCAAGAAGGACGCTAGCAATCAGCCCCAGCATTTT CASSKKDASNQPQHF . TRBJ1-5 . TRBV21-1
TGTGCCAGCAGCTTAGGGACACGGGGCACTGAAGCTTTCTTT CASSLGTRGTEAFF . TRBJ1-1 . TRBV7-2
TGTGCCAGCAGCCCCCGCGGGCCCTACGAGCAGTACTTC CASSPRGPYEQYF . TRBJ2-7 . TRBV7-9
TGTGCCAGCTTACAAGCTGGAAACACCATATATTTT CASLQAGNTIYF . TRBJ1-3 . TRBV18
TGCGCCAGCAGCTTGTTCGGGGGTCTACCTCAAGTGTACTTC CASSLFGGLPQVYF . TRBJ2-7 . TRBV5-1
TGTGCCAGTAGTATCTTGGGGGTCACAGATACGCAGTATTTT CASSILGVTDTQYF . TRBJ2-3 . TRBV19
TGTGCCAGCAGCCCGAGGGCGGCCAAAAACATTCAGTACTTC CASSPRAAKNIQYF . TRBJ2-4 once TRBV5-6
TGTGCCAGCAGCCTTTGGGGGGCCGGCTCCTACAATGAGCAGTTCTTC CASSLWGAGSYNEQFF . TRBJ2-1 . TRBV7-3
TGTGCCAGCCGACTAGCGGGGGCCTACGAGCAGTACTTC CASRLAGAYEQYF TRBD2 TRBJ2-7 . TRBV6-5
TGTGCCATCAGTGGGACCGGGGGACCTTTCTTT CAISGTGGPFF . TRBJ1-1 . TRBV10-3
TGTGCCAGCAGCCCCCCGGGGGGAACAGATACGCAGTATTTT CASSPPGGTDTQYF TRBD2 TRBJ2-3 . TRBV7-3
TGCAGCGTTGCCGATCCACAGGGGGATGGCTACACCTTC CSVADPQGDGYTF TRBD1 TRBJ1-2 few TRBV29-1
TGTGCTAGCAGCTTAGCTGGGATTGAGCAGTTCTTC CASSLAGIEQFF . TRBJ2-1 . TRBV7-7
TGTGCCAGCAGCAGGGGCTCTTACGAGCAGTACTTC CASSRGSYEQYF . TRBJ2-7 once TRBV6-2/TRBV6-3
TGTGCCAGCAGTGAACAGGGCCATAATGAAAAACTGTTTTTT CASSEQGHNEKLFF . TRBJ1-4 . TRBV27
TGCGCCAGCAGCCAAGAACGTGTACAGAACACTGAAGCTTTCTTT CASSQERVQNTEAFF . TRBJ1-1 . TRBV4-1
TGTGCCAGCAGCCGTCGAGGGGCCCGCGGCGAGCAGTACTTC CASSRRGARGEQYF . TRBJ2-7 . TRBV3-1/TRBV3-2
TGTGCCAGCAGCTTGACAGCCGAATTCTATAGCAATCAGCCCCAGCATTTT CASSLTAEFYSNQPQHF . TRBJ1-5 . TRBV7-8
TGTGCCAGCAGCTTAGGCGGCGGGGCTAGCTCCTACAATGAGCAGTTCTTC CASSLGGGASSYNEQFF . TRBJ2-1 . TRBV11-2
TGTGCCAGCAGCCAAGCCGACTGGGAAGATACGCAGTATTTT CASSQADWEDTQYF . TRBJ2-3 . TRBV14
TGTGCCAGCAGTGGGACAGGGCTGTACACTGAAGCTTTCTTT CASSGTGLYTEAFF TRBD1 TRBJ1-1 . TRBV2
TGCGCCAGCAGCCAAGCTGTGGGACTAGCGGGGGGGCGGAATGAGCAGTTCTTC CASSQAVGLAGGRNEQFF TRBD2 TRBJ2-1 . TRBV4-3
TGCGCCAGCAGCCGGAGCGGGAGCGCCTACGAGCAGTACTTC CASSRSGSAYEQYF TRBD2 TRBJ2-7 . TRBV5-1
TGTGCCAGCAGTTTATCTGGTTGGGGCAATCAGCCCCAGCATTTT CASSLSGWGNQPQHF . TRBJ1-5 . TRBV27
TGTGCCAGCAGTGAAGCCGGTTTCAATGAGCAGTTCTTC CASSEAGFNEQFF . TRBJ2-1 . TRBV2
TGTGCCAGCAGCTTGGAAGGAGTCAGGGGGCTCTATGGCTACACCTTC CASSLEGVRGLYGYTF TRBD1 TRBJ1-2 . TRBV5-4
TGTGCCAGCAGCCCGACGGTGGGCACCGGGGAGCTGTTTTTT CASSPTVGTGELFF . TRBJ2-2 . TRBV11-3
TGTGCCAGCAGCCTCGGGACTAGCGGGGGGAATGAGCAGTTCTTC CASSLGTSGGNEQFF TRBD2 TRBJ2-1 . TRBV7-2
TGTGCCAGCAGTGAAGAACGGGGGGGTTCCTACGAGCAGTACTTC CASSEERGGSYEQYF TRBD2 TRBJ2-7 . TRBV6-1
TGTGCCAGTGCACCTGGGACAGGGTTCGAGGACACCATATATTTT CASAPGTGFEDTIYF TRBD1 TRBJ1-3 once TRBV28
TGTGCCAGTAGTATAGACGGGGGGACCAAAAACATTCAGTACTTC CASSIDGGTKNIQYF TRBD2 TRBJ2-4 . TRBV19
TGTGCCAGTAGTGACACTCATCAGCCCCAGCATTTT CASSDTHQPQHF . TRBJ1-5 . TRBV19
TGTGCCAGCAGCTTTCCGGGACAGGGGGCTGGCGAGCAGTACTTC CASSFPGQGAGEQYF TRBD1 TRBJ2-7 . TRBV3-1/TRBV3-2
TGTGCCAGCAGCCCCCAGGGGGCCGACGGGGAGCTGTTTTTT CASSPQGADGELFF TRBD1 TRBJ2-2 . TRBV7-2
TGTGCCAGCTCACCATCGCTTAATGGAGTGGCTTTCTTT CASSPSLNGVAFF . TRBJ1-1 . TRBV18
TGTGCCAGCAGCTCGACAGGGCCTAGAGACGAGCAGTACTTC CASSSTGPRDEQYF TRBD1 TRBJ2-7 . TRBV7-2
TGTGCCAGTAGTATAGCACAGCCCTACGAGCAGTACTTC CASSIAQPYEQYF . TRBJ2-7 . TRBV19
TGTGCCAGCAGTTATGGGGGGCGGGACAGCTCTGGAAACACCATATATTTT CASSYGGRDSSGNTIYF TRBD1 TRBJ1-3 . TRBV28
TGTGCCAGCAGCTTGGAAGGGCGAGAGACCCAGTACTTC CASSLEGRETQYF . TRBJ2-5 . TRBV5-4
TGTGCCAGCAGCTTAATAGGGAACACTGAAGCTTTCTTT CASSLIGNTEAFF . TRBJ1-1 . TRBV7-9